Listed below are T cell receptor beta chains from one sample, sequenced in a study of T cell changes during pregnancy in multiple sclerosis. Assay: immunoSEQ multiplex PCR; the TCRdb copy retains only in-frame clones and omits some. The sample lists around 21,000 clones; around 90% were seen once. This material consisted of CD8+ T cells from peripheral blood mononuclear cells, taken in the third trimester of pregnancy. These TCRs come from a female donor in good health, enrolled as a control in a pregnancy study. Both conserved end residues are part of each CDR3. D genes are given only for firm matches. Rows may omit the clone size; those that give it use once, few, many or a size class.

TRBV7-3	-	TRBD2	TRBJ2-1	CASSLGAGPPINEQFF	TGTGCCAGCAGCTTAGGAGCGGGACCACCGATTAATGAGCAGTTCTTC
TRBV5-6	-	-	TRBJ2-1	CASSLDTGRYNEQFF	TGTGCCAGCAGCTTGGACACTGGGCGATACAATGAGCAGTTCTTC
TRBV5-6	-	-	TRBJ1-1	CASSFGSGDTEAFF	TGTGCCAGCAGCTTCGGTAGCGGGGACACTGAAGCTTTCTTT
TRBV7-8	-	TRBD2	TRBJ2-1	CASSDTSGSYNEQFF	TGTGCCAGCAGCGATACTAGCGGGAGCTACAATGAGCAGTTCTTC
TRBV9	medium-sized	TRBD1	TRBJ1-4	CASSGGQGAGEKLFF	TGTGCCAGCAGCGGTGGACAGGGGGCAGGTGAAAAACTGTTTTTT
TRBV5-6	-	TRBD2	TRBJ2-1	CASSLVSGRGGEQFF	TGTGCCAGCAGCTTGGTTAGCGGGAGGGGCGGCGAGCAGTTCTTC
TRBV13	-	TRBD2	TRBJ2-5	CASSLRTSGIETQYF	TGTGCCAGCAGCCTCCGGACTAGCGGGATTGAGACCCAGTACTTC
TRBV11-2	-	TRBD2	TRBJ2-3	CASSLLAGVTDTQYF	TGTGCCAGCAGCTTATTAGCGGGGGTCACAGATACGCAGTATTTT
TRBV10-1	-	-	TRBJ2-7	CASSDGTIEYEQYF	TGCGCCAGCAGTGATGGGACAATTGAGTACGAGCAGTACTTC
TRBV7-3	-	-	TRBJ1-1	CASSLSGQSTEAFF	TGTGCCAGCAGCTTAAGCGGACAAAGCACTGAAGCTTTCTTT
TRBV29-1	-	TRBD2	TRBJ2-2	CSVFGGTGELFF	TGCAGCGTTTTCGGGGGGACCGGGGAGCTGTTTTTT
TRBV5-6	-	TRBD2	TRBJ2-7	CASSSRLAGDYEQYF	TGTGCCAGCAGCTCGCGACTAGCGGGAGACTACGAGCAGTACTTC
TRBV28	-	TRBD1	TRBJ2-7	CASRAGTGSYEQYF	TGTGCCAGCAGGGCCGGGACAGGGTCCTACGAGCAGTACTTC
TRBV7-9	-	TRBD1	TRBJ1-5	CASTVSGGNQPQHF	TGTGCCAGCACCGTCTCAGGGGGGAATCAGCCCCAGCATTTT
TRBV30	-	TRBD2	TRBJ2-3	CAWNLAGGADTQYF	TGTGCCTGGAACCTAGCGGGAGGGGCGGATACGCAGTATTTT
TRBV28	-	-	TRBJ1-5	CASSAPGDQPQHF	TGTGCCAGCAGCGCGCCGGGGGATCAGCCCCAGCATTTT
TRBV10-3	-	-	TRBJ1-5	CAIGQHSNQPQHF	TGTGCCATCGGACAGCATAGCAATCAGCCCCAGCATTTT
TRBV7-9	-	TRBD1	TRBJ1-2	CASSLVVAGDRRIKPGYTF	TGTGCCAGCAGCTTAGTGGTGGCGGGGGACAGGAGGATTAAGCCTGGCTACACCTTC
TRBV5-1	once	TRBD2	TRBJ2-7	CASSLGTSGSLSYEQYF	TGCGCCAGCAGCTTGGGTACTAGCGGGAGTCTCTCCTACGAGCAGTACTTC
TRBV9	-	TRBD2	TRBJ2-2	CASSVGTSGGAVTGELFF	TGTGCCAGCAGCGTAGGAACTAGCGGGGGGGCGGTCACCGGGGAGCTGTTTTTT
TRBV7-8	-	TRBD2	TRBJ2-3	CASSFEGTSGGSTDTQYF	TGTGCCAGCAGCTTCGAAGGGACTAGCGGGGGTAGCACAGATACGCAGTATTTT
TRBV11-3	-	TRBD1	TRBJ2-7	CASSPGQGLDYEQYF	TGTGCCAGCAGCCCCGGACAGGGCCTAGACTACGAGCAGTACTTC
TRBV4-3	-	-	TRBJ2-1	CASSQDHKEEGEQFF	TGCGCCAGCAGCCAAGATCACAAGGAGGAGGGTGAGCAGTTCTTC
TRBV29-1	-	-	TRBJ2-7	CSVVLRGTYEQYF	TGCAGCGTTGTCCTCAGGGGCACCTACGAGCAGTACTTC
TRBV5-6	-	-	TRBJ2-1	CASSLMSGTYNEQFF	TGTGCCAGCAGCTTGATGTCGGGGACCTACAATGAGCAGTTCTTC
TRBV5-5	-	TRBD2	TRBJ2-7	CASRWDYGEQYF	TGTGCCAGCAGATGGGACTATGGCGAGCAGTACTTC
TRBV13	-	-	TRBJ1-1	CASSLRGSRTVNTEAFF	TGTGCCAGCAGCCTACGGGGTTCCCGGACAGTGAACACTGAAGCTTTCTTT
TRBV6-5	-	-	TRBJ2-1	CASSYRAAGESGEQFF	TGTGCCAGCAGTTACCGGGCGGCCGGGGAGTCGGGTGAGCAGTTCTTC
TRBV5-1	-	TRBD2	TRBJ2-1	CASSEAGGYNEQFF	TGCGCCAGCAGTGAGGCGGGAGGCTACAATGAGCAGTTCTTC
TRBV19	-	TRBD2	TRBJ2-1	CASSISLAGNNEQFF	TGTGCCAGTAGTATCAGTCTAGCGGGAAACAATGAGCAGTTCTTC
TRBV15	-	TRBD1	TRBJ2-2	CATSSSGTGRTGELFF	TGTGCCACCAGCAGCTCCGGGACAGGGAGAACCGGGGAGCTGTTTTTT
TRBV6-4	few	TRBD2	TRBJ2-2	CASSASGRAEAEELFF	TGTGCCAGCAGCGCTAGCGGGAGGGCCGAAGCCGAGGAGCTGTTTTTT
TRBV7-9	-	-	TRBJ2-7	CASSSTAGIHSYEQYF	TGTGCCAGCAGCTCGACCGCAGGGATCCACTCCTACGAGCAGTACTTC
TRBV29-1	-	TRBD1	TRBJ2-3	CSVTGTGGRTDTQYF	TGCAGCGTCACCGGGACAGGGGGACGGACAGATACGCAGTATTTT
TRBV11-2	-	-	TRBJ2-7	CASSHLSGEQYF	TGTGCCAGCAGTCACCTATCGGGCGAGCAGTACTTC
TRBV27	-	TRBD1	TRBJ1-3	CASKSGTGVENTIYF	TGTGCCAGCAAATCCGGGACAGGGGTTGAAAACACCATATATTTT
TRBV15	-	-	TRBJ1-3	CATSIGGNTIYF	TGTGCCACCAGCATTGGGGGGAACACCATATATTTT
TRBV2	-	TRBD1	TRBJ2-5	CASRAQGQGETQYF	TGTGCCAGCAGGGCACAGGGGCAGGGAGAGACCCAGTACTTC
TRBV27	-	TRBD2	TRBJ2-1	CASKPSGGTGEQFF	TGTGCCAGCAAACCTAGCGGGGGGACTGGTGAGCAGTTCTTC
TRBV6-5	-	-	TRBJ2-7	CASSSLTGMLYEQYF	TGTGCCAGCAGTTCGTTAACAGGGATGCTCTACGAGCAGTACTTC
TRBV7-9	-	-	TRBJ2-7	CASRAEGAYEQYF	TGTGCCAGTCGCGCAGAGGGGGCCTACGAGCAGTACTTC
TRBV7-2	once	-	TRBJ2-5	CASSLGGGIQTQYF	TGTGCCAGCAGCTTAGGAGGGGGTATACAGACCCAGTACTTC